The clone carrying this T cell receptor beta chain has only a few counts. The entry originates in a study of blood T cells in healthy people across ages. Germline lookup yields CDR1 LGHNT and CDR2 FRNRAP. CDR3 length: 16 amino acids. Trimming removed 1 base at V and 4 bases at J, with 16 bases between. The second PCR ran about 6 to 12 cycles with a sample-barcoded 5' primer and J-beta primers. TCRdb re-called the 5' RACE reads through MiXCR, storing one row per CDR3 protein. The repertoire consists of approximately 800,000 distinct CDR3 sequences, with roughly 24% occurring once and the leading ten covering under 3%. The same data also went into a second study, on T cells of mothers and their children. From that report: Normalized overlap was always slightly, never significantly, higher in related than unrelated mother-child pairs.

The chain links TRBV12-5 to TRBJ1-2; D is uncertain. The sequence derives from a boy younger than 18 in good health. Specimen: blood. The CDR3 region is CASGLAMAATTYGYTF. In DNA, the CDR3 is TGTGCTAGTGGTTTGGCCATGGCCGCCACAACCTATGGCTACACCTTC.